The TCR beta chain under discussion was sequenced for a study of cytomegalovirus exposure and HLA in healthy donors. Generated by immunoSEQ multiplex PCR, the TCRdb table keeps only in-frame clones and is missing some. The sample lists approximately 65,000 clones; approximately 94% were seen once. The TCR comes from a woman in her late teens or twenties in good health and CMV-seronegative. Sequencing was carried out using PBMCs.

The CDR3 DNA reads TGTGCCAGCTCACCACCAGCAGGGGGCGCAGATACGCAGTATTTT. Protein product: CASSPPAGGADTQYF. V gene TRBV18 combines with J gene TRBJ2-3; the match to TRBD1 covers 8 bases. Per germline, CDR1 KGHSH and CDR2 LQKENI. Losses at the gene ends were 0 bases for V and 4 bases for J; bases not matched to a gene: 3. The CDR3 totals 15 residues.